Listed here is a single TCR beta chain. Diagnoses rested on clinical symptoms, serum thyroxine and TRAb, thyroid ultrasound and orbital computed tomography. It was at first hyperthyroidism diagnosis, before any ophthalmopathy symptoms, that the blood sample was taken. The sample belongs to a study of T cells in Graves' hyperthyroidism and ophthalmopathy. Template material for amplifying TCR beta CDR3 regions consisted of RNA transcripts. TCR CDR3 underwent first-round RT-PCR with the HTBI primer set. Via MiXCR, TCRdb re-called the multiplex PCR reads, giving one row per CDR3 protein. The sample consists of about 380,000 distinct CDR3 sequences, 13% of them appearing once. CDR3 size: 17 residues. V was pared by 2 bases and J by 0 bases, with 13 bases between. Germline V CDR1 and CDR2: MNHEY, SMNVEV (reference sequence).

The chain links TRBV27 to TRBJ1-4; no firm D call. The sequencing sample was made of blood. The sequence came from a man under 40 with Graves' hyperthyroidism that later progressed to Graves' ophthalmopathy. The CDR3 reads CASSLGFRSATNEKLFF. CDR3 bases: TGTGCCAGCAGTTTAGGGTTCAGGTCTGCAACTAATGAAAAACTGTTTTTT.